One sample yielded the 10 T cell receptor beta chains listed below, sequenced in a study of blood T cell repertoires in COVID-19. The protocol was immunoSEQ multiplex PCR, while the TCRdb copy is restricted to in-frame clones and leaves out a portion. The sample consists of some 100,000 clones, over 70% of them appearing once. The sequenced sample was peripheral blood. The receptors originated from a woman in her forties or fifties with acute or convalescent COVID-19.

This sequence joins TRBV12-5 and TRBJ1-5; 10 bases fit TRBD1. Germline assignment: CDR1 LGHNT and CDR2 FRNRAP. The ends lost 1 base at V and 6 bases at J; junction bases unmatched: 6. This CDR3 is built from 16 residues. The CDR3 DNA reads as TGTGCTAGTGGTTTGGGCGGGACAGGGGTCGGTCAGCCCCAGCATTTT. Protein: CASGLGGTGVGQPQHF. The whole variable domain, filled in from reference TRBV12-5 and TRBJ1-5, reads DARVTQTPRHKVTEMGQEVTMRCQPILGHNTVFWYRQTMMQGLELLAYFRNRAPLDDSGMPKDRFSAEMPDATLATLKIQPSEPRDSAVYFCASGLGGTGVGQPQHFGDGTRLSIL.

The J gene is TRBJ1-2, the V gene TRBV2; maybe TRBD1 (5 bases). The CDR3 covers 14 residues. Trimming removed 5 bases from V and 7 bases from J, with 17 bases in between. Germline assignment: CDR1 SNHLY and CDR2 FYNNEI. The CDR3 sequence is CASSLFGGEGGYTF. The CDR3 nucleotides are TGTGCCAGCAGTCTTTTCGGGGGGGAAGGTGGCTACACCTTC.

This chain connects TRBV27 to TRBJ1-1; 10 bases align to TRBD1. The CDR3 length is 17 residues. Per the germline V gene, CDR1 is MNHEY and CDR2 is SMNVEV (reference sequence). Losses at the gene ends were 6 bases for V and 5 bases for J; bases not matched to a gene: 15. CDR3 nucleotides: TGTGCCAGCAGGAACCTCCGGGACAGGGGTAGGGATACTGAAGCTTTCTTT. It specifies CASRNLRDRGRDTEAFF.

In DNA form, the CDR3 reads TGTGCCAGCTCACCATACGGAGCGACAGATACGCAGTATTTT. Translating gives CASSPYGATDTQYF. This sequence joins TRBV18 and TRBJ2-3; D unresolved. The V gene lost 2 bases and the J gene lost 3 bases, with 9 bases spanning the gap. This CDR3 contains 14 residues. Germline loops: CDR1 KGHSH, CDR2 LQKENI.

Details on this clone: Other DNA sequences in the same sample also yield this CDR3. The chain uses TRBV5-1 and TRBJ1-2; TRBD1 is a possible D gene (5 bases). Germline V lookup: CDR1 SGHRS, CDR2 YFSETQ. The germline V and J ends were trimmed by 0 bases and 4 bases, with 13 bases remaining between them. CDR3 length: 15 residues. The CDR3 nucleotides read TGCGCCAGCAGCTTGGGGGGGACTACTTCCTATGGCTACACCTTC. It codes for CASSLGGTTSYGYTF.

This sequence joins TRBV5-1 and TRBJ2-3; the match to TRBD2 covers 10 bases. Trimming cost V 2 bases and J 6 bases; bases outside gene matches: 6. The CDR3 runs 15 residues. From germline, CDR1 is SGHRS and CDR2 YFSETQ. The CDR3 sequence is CASSLAGGPADTQYF. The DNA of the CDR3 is TGCGCCAGCAGCTTAGCGGGGGGGCCAGCGGATACGCAGTATTTT.

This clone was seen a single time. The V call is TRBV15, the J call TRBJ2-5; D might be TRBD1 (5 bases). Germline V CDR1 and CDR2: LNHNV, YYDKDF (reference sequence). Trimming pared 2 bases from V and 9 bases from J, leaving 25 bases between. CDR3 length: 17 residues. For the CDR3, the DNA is TGTGCCACCAGCAGACACAGACAGTCCTCTGCGGTACCGTCCCAGTACTTC. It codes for CATSRHRQSSAVPSQYF.

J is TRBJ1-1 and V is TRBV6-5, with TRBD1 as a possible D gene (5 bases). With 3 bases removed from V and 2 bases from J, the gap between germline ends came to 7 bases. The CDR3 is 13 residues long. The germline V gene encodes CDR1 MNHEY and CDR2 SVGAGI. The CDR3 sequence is CASSYGTNTEAFF. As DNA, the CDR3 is TGTGCCAGCAGTTATGGGACTAACACTGAAGCTTTCTTT.

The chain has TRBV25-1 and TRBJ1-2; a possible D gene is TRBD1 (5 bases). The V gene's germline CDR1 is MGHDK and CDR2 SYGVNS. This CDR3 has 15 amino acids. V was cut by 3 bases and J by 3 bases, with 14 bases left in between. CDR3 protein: CASSDSGRGYYGYTF. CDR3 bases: TGTGCCAGCAGTGATTCGGGGAGGGGCTACTATGGCTACACCTTC.

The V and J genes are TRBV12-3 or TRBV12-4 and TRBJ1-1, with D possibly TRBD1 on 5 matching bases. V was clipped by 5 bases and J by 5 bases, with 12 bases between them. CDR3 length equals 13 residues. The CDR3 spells CASSPRQTTEAFF. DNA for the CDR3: TGTGCCAGCAGTCCCCGACAGACTACTGAAGCTTTCTTT.